This TCR beta chain was sequenced during a study of blood T cell repertoires in COVID-19. Study background: Donors in the United States, Italy and Spain gave samples during acute or convalescent COVID-19. Nucleic acid was either cDNA or gDNA, and it came from T cells, B-cell-depleted T cells, or PBMCs.

Under the authors' procedure: Reference gene primer amplification in the assay estimated nucleated cell counts. Here immunoSEQ multiplex PCR was the method, and the copy in TCRdb shows in-frame clones only, minus some. Clonal size and the V and J genes are those of that table, whereas D and trimming came from the DNA. The sample lists approximately 93,000 clones, 70% to 90% occurring once. Germline assignment: CDR1 MGHRA and CDR2 YSYEKL. CDR3 length: 11 residues. Sequencing input: peripheral blood. This receptor was obtained from a man between 45 and 60 years old with COVID-19, enrolled during active disease. The rearrangement uses TRBV4-1 and TRBJ2-7, with TRBD1 matching 9 bases. The CDR3 spells CASSQVRGTGV. The CDR3 DNA is TGCGCCAGCAGCCAAGTCCGAGGGACAGGGGTC.